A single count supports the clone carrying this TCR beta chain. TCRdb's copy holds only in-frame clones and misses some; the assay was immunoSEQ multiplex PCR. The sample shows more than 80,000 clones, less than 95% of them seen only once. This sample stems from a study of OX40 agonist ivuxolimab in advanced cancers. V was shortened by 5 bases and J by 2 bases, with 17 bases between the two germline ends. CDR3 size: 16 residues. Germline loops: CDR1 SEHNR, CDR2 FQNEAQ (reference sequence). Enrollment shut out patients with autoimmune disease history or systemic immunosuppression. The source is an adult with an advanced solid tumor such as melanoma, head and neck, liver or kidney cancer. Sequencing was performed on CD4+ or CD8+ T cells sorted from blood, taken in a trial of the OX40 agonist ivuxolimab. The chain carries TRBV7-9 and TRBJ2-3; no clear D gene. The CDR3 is CASSQWLTQLTDTQYF. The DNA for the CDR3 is TGTGCCAGCAGCCAATGGCTCACACAACTCACAGATACGCAGTATTTT.